Each of the 30 T cell receptor beta chains below was sequenced from the same sample in a study of vaccination and CD4 T cells after COVID-19. The treatment denotes: roughly ten-day PBMC culture with coronavirus spike peptide pools or control peptides (ViraFEST assay). The assay that was used to sequence DNA from cultured CD4+ T cells was the Oncomine TCR Beta short-read assay. In TCRdb, the PCR reads were re-called with MiXCR into one record per CDR3 protein. The sample carries 1,500 to 2,000 distinct CDR3 sequences, 54% recorded once. These receptors' targets are unknown. The specimen was CD4+ T cells from blood, cultured in vitro, collected after SARS-CoV-2 vaccination. The receptors were sampled from a human donor who had recovered from COVID-19.

This clonotype has a handful of counts. The chain is built from TRBV28 and TRBJ2-7; a possible D gene is TRBD2 (6 bases). CDR3 length: 15 amino acids. Germline V gives CDR1 MDHEN, CDR2 SYDVKM. Deletions cut 6 bases from V and 0 bases from J, with 15 bases between. DNA for the CDR3: TGTGCCAGCAGAGCCGCTTCGGAGGGCTCCTACGAGCAGTACTTC. Protein product: CASRAASEGSYEQYF.

The chain combines TRBV7-8 with TRBJ1-1, with no clear D. Germline V lookup: CDR1 SGHVS, CDR2 FQNEAQ. V shed 6 bases and J shed 4 bases, with 6 bases lying between them. CDR3 size: 11 residues. This CDR3 is CASSLGTEAFF. The CDR3 nucleotides are TGTGCCAGCAGTCTAGGCACTGAAGCTTTCTTT.

This clonotype has more than one count but fewer than ten. V usage is TRBV7-8 and J usage is TRBJ1-2; D might be TRBD1 (5 bases). V was pared by 1 base and J by 8 bases, with 8 bases between. The CDR3 length is 12 residues. Germline CDR1 reads SGHVS; CDR2 reads FQNEAQ. CDR3 sequence (DNA): TGTGCCAGCAGCTTAGGGCAGGGAGGCTACACCTTC. It yields the protein CASSLGQGGYTF.

J is TRBJ2-7 and V is TRBV10-3, with D possibly called TRBD1 or TRBD2 (5 bases each). The germline V and J ends were trimmed by 4 bases and 10 bases, with 17 bases remaining between them. This CDR3 is 13 amino acids long. Germline lookup yields CDR1 ENHRY and CDR2 SYGVKD. DNA of the CDR3: TGTGCCATCAGTGGGCCAACTTGGGGGTTACAGTACTTC. It specifies CAISGPTWGLQYF.

The J gene is TRBJ2-7, the V gene TRBV11-3, with TRBD2 matching 9 bases. V dropped 1 base and J dropped 5; count of bases not matched to a gene: 6. CDR3 length equals 15 residues. Germline V gene lookup returns CDR1 SGHNT and CDR2 YENEEA. CDR3 sequence: CASSLVRGGSNEQYF. CDR3 coding DNA: TGTGCCAGCAGCTTAGTGCGGGGGGGGTCCAACGAGCAGTACTTC.

V and J are TRBV20-1 and TRBJ2-1; the D is unclear. The CDR3 is 14 residues long. Germline CDR1 reads DFQATT; CDR2 reads SNEGSKA (reference sequence). V gave up 1 base and J gave up 0 bases, with 7 bases separating them. The CDR3 region has the DNA TGCAGTGCTAGAGGGGAAACCTCCTACAATGAGCAGTTCTTC. Translating it yields CSARGETSYNEQFF.

The V and J genes are TRBV7-9 and TRBJ2-7; 10 nucleotides agree with TRBD2. Trimming at V came to 5 bases and at J to 4 bases, leaving 8 bases not matched to a gene. Germline V gene data show CDR1 as SEHNR and CDR2 as FQNEAQ (reference sequence). CDR3 length equals 15 residues. CDR3 nucleotide sequence: TGTGCCAGCAGCCAAGGACTAGCGGAGACTTACGAGCAGTACTTC. It translates to CASSQGLAETYEQYF.

V gene TRBV6-5 combines with J gene TRBJ1-3, with a weak D call TRBD1 (6 bases). Trimming cost V 2 bases and J 0 bases, with 11 bases left between them. The germline V gene encodes CDR1 MNHEY and CDR2 SVGAGI. The CDR3 sequence is 16 residues long. CDR3 region: CASSYTGASSGNTIYF. The CDR3 DNA reads TGTGCCAGCAGTTACACGGGGGCCAGCTCTGGAAACACCATATATTTT.

In its sample, this clonotype ranks as large. V is TRBV15 and J is TRBJ1-2; D not certain. Germline CDR1 and CDR2: LNHNV and YYDKDF (reference sequence). The CDR3 covers 14 residues. V was clipped by 1 base and J by 4 bases, with 10 bases between them. The CDR3 region is CATSRGEGSYGYTF. DNA of the CDR3: TGTGCCACCAGCAGAGGGGAGGGAAGCTATGGCTACACCTTC.

The genes are TRBV20-1 and TRBJ2-7; a possible D gene is TRBD1 (5 bases). Germline CDR1 DFQATT, CDR2 SNEGSKA (reference sequence). The CDR3 has 14 amino acids. Trimming took off 4 bases at V and 0 bases at J, with 13 bases between the two ends. The CDR3 is CSANPRVNSYEQYF. The CDR3 DNA is TGCAGTGCTAACCCCAGGGTCAACTCCTACGAGCAGTACTTC.

The table lists this clonotype with a count of one. The V call is TRBV10-3, the J call TRBJ1-6; D is possibly TRBD1 (5 bases). V lost 10 bases, J lost 0 bases, and 7 bases lay in between. The CDR3 is made up of 13 amino acids. Per the germline V gene, CDR1 is ENHRY and CDR2 is SYGVKD. CDR3 nucleotides: TGTGCCACCCAGGGCTCCTATAATTCACCCCTCCACTTT. Amino acid sequence: CATQGSYNSPLHF.

The CDR3 DNA reads TGCAGTGCTAACTCGATGCTGGGACAGGAATACACTGAAGCTTTCTTT. As protein: CSANSMLGQEYTEAFF. This rearrangement joins TRBV20-1 to TRBJ1-1; 8 bases fit TRBD1. Trimming at V came to 4 bases and at J to 3 bases, leaving 13 bases not matched to a gene. CDR3 size: 16 residues. The germline V gene encodes CDR1 DFQATT and CDR2 SNEGSKA (reference sequence).

The chain recombines TRBV7-9 with TRBJ2-3; tentative D call: TRBD2 (5 bases). The CDR3 sequence is 16 residues long. V was cut by 5 bases and J by 1 base, with 16 bases left in between. Germline assignment: CDR1 SEHNR and CDR2 FQNEAQ (reference sequence). The CDR3 loop reads CASSPGLLRGTDTQYF. The CDR3 DNA is TGTGCCAGCAGCCCCGGACTCCTTAGGGGCACAGATACGCAGTATTTT.

The chain couples TRBV19 to TRBJ2-7, with D perhaps matching TRBD1 or TRBD2 (7 bases each). Trimming stripped 6 bases from V and 3 bases from J, with 15 bases between. The CDR3 is 14 residues long. The germline V gene has CDR1 LNHDA and CDR2 SQIVND (reference sequence). CDR3 protein: CASSPDREGYEQYF. CDR3 sequence (DNA): TGTGCCAGTAGCCCCGACAGGGAGGGCTACGAGCAGTACTTC.

This clonotype was seen only once. The junction departs from the called germline gene at one end, perhaps through a read error. The chain is built from TRBV6-5 and TRBJ2-7; perhaps TRBD1 as D (6 bases). The germline gives CDR1 MNHEY, CDR2 SVGAGI. CDR3 length equals 13 residues. In DNA form, the CDR3 reads TGTGCCACCAGTTACGGACAGTCCTACGAGCAGTACTTC. Translated: CATSYGQSYEQYF.

V gene TRBV15 combines with J gene TRBJ2-7; 7 bases align to TRBD2. CDR3 length equals 15 residues. Trimming cost V 5 bases and J 0 bases; bases outside gene matches: 7. Looked up from germline, CDR1 is LNHNV and CDR2 is YYDKDF (reference sequence). The CDR3, as DNA: TGTGCCACCAGCGCCCTGGGGGGGAGCTCCTACGAGCAGTACTTC. It codes for CATSALGGSSYEQYF.

The gene calls are TRBV20-1 and TRBJ1-1; D is possibly TRBD1 (5 bases). Germline CDR1 DFQATT, CDR2 SNEGSKA (reference sequence). The CDR3 is 15 residues long. Trimming took off 5 bases at V and 3 bases at J, with 19 bases between the two ends. The CDR3 DNA is TGCAGTGCTTCGGGGATTTTTGTAGGGGACACTGAAGCTTTCTTT. Its translation is CSASGIFVGDTEAFF.

This rearrangement joins TRBV21-1 to TRBJ2-1; TRBD2 was called by the table and not checked on the DNA. TRBV21-1 is a pseudogene segment. The CDR3 sequence is 14 residues long. This CDR3 reads CASSKKREVYEQFF. CDR3 in DNA: TGTGCCAGCAGCAAGAAGCGGGAGGTTTATGAGCAGTTCTTC.

The chain is built from TRBV2 and TRBJ1-6, with 7 bases matching TRBD1. Trimming took 6 bases from V and 6 from J; bases not matched to a gene: 11. Germline CDR1 is SNHLY and CDR2 is FYNNEI. The CDR3 has 16 residues. CDR3 protein: CASSEGDSRINSPLHF. As DNA, the CDR3 is TGTGCCAGCAGCGAGGGGGACAGTCGAATTAATTCACCCCTCCACTTT.

The J gene is TRBJ2-3, the V gene TRBV18; 15 bases agree with TRBD2. V trimming: 3 bases; J trimming: 11 bases; junction bases outside the gene matches: 12. Germline lookup yields CDR1 KGHSH and CDR2 LQKENI. The length of the CDR3 is 17 residues. CDR3 loop: CASSPAPGTSGGPEQYF. The CDR3 nucleotides read TGTGCCAGCTCACCCGCCCCCGGGACTAGCGGGGGGCCAGAGCAGTATTTT.

This chain connects TRBV27 to TRBJ2-5; D not resolved. V lost 3 bases and J lost 2, with 7 bases in between. CDR1 is MNHEY, CDR2 SMNVEV, per germline (reference sequence). The CDR3 runs to 13 residues. CDR3 loop: CASSFYPQETQYF. DNA for the CDR3: TGTGCCAGCAGTTTCTACCCTCAAGAGACCCAGTACTTC.

This clonotype turned up a few times. The chain links TRBV15 to TRBJ2-7, with D unclear. V lost 5 bases and J lost 3, with 17 bases in between. Germline V gene data show CDR1 as LNHNV and CDR2 as YYDKDF (reference sequence). The CDR3 sequence is 15 residues long. In DNA form, the CDR3 reads TGTGCCACCAGCGTAGCCTCAGGAGCCCGCTACGAGCAGTACTTC. This gives the protein CATSVASGARYEQYF.

The V and J genes are TRBV20-1 and TRBJ2-3; D not resolved. There are 13 residues in the CDR3. Germline CDR1 reads DFQATT; CDR2 reads SNEGSKA (reference sequence). The ends were cut back, 2 bases at V and 4 bases at J, with 10 bases in the middle. CDR3 sequence (DNA): TGCAGTGCTAGAATGGGCCTCGCAGATACGCAGTATTTT. Translation gives CSARMGLADTQYF.

The gene calls are TRBV20-1 and TRBJ2-7, with D possibly matching TRBD1 (5 bases). Germline V gene data show CDR1 as DFQATT and CDR2 as SNEGSKA (reference sequence). The CDR3 is 14 amino acids. The ends were cut back, 0 bases at V and 2 bases at J, with 11 bases in the middle. CDR3 in amino acids: CSAREGTGPYEQYF. The CDR3 DNA reads as TGCAGTGCTAGAGAAGGAACAGGACCCTACGAGCAGTACTTC.

The chain has TRBV19 and TRBJ1-2, with 12 bases that match TRBD1. CDR1 is LNHDA, CDR2 SQIVND, per germline (reference sequence). The CDR3 is made up of 15 amino acids. V was clipped by 5 bases and J by 3 bases; unmatched bases: 4. CDR3 residues: CASSAGTGGYYGYTF. CDR3 nucleotides: TGTGCCAGTAGTGCCGGGACAGGGGGCTACTATGGCTACACCTTC. The complete variable domain, with remaining parts taken from reference TRBV19 and TRBJ1-2, reads DGGITQSPKYLFRKEGQNVTLSCEQNLNHDAMYWYRQDPGQGLRLIYYSQIVNDFQKGDIAEGYSVSREKKESFPLTVTSAQKNPTAFYLCASSAGTGGYYGYTFGSGTRLTVV.

V gene TRBV27 combines with J gene TRBJ1-4; 7 bases fit TRBD1. Trimming at V came to 5 bases and at J to 4 bases, leaving 10 bases not matched to a gene. The germline gives CDR1 MNHEY, CDR2 SMNVEV (reference sequence). The CDR3 runs to 16 residues. CDR3 protein: CASSTVPPGGNEKLFF. CDR3 sequence (DNA): TGTGCCAGCAGTACAGTCCCCCCAGGGGGTAATGAAAAACTGTTTTTT.

This chain joins TRBV20-1 and TRBJ2-1; TRBD2 matches 7 bases. V dropped 6 bases and J dropped 10; count of bases not matched to a gene: 6. Germline V gene sequence: CDR1 DFQATT, CDR2 SNEGSKA (reference sequence). The CDR3 consists of 11 residues. The CDR3 here is CSAGLVMEQFF. Written as DNA, the CDR3 is TGCAGTGCCGGACTAGTAATGGAGCAGTTCTTC.

The chain carries TRBV30 and TRBJ1-2; D unresolved. The CDR3 covers 12 residues. The V end was cut by 0 bases, the J end by 6 bases, with 8 bases between. CDR1 and CDR2 (germline): GTSNPN, SVGIG (reference sequence). CDR3 DNA: TGTGCCTGGAGTGTACGAAGGGATGGCTACACCTTC. Its translation: CAWSVRRDGYTF.

This chain joins TRBV20-1 and TRBJ2-5; 11 nucleotides match TRBD1. The V gene's germline CDR1 is DFQATT and CDR2 SNEGSKA (reference sequence). This CDR3 has 15 residues. The J segment lost 0 bases and the V segment lost 2 bases, leaving 2 bases of the junction unmatched. CDR3 protein: CSARRDRGDQETQYF. In nucleotides, the CDR3 is TGCAGTGCTAGACGGGACAGGGGGGACCAAGAGACCCAGTACTTC.

The chain joins TRBV5-1 to TRBJ2-1; D not resolved. Between the trimmed V and J ends, which lost 4 bases and 0 bases, there was a span of 14 bases. The CDR3 is 16 amino acids. Germline V gives CDR1 SGHRS, CDR2 YFSETQ. CDR3 in amino acids: CASSALQLSSYNEQFF. CDR3 nucleotides: TGCGCCAGCAGCGCCCTACAGCTGAGCTCCTACAATGAGCAGTTCTTC.